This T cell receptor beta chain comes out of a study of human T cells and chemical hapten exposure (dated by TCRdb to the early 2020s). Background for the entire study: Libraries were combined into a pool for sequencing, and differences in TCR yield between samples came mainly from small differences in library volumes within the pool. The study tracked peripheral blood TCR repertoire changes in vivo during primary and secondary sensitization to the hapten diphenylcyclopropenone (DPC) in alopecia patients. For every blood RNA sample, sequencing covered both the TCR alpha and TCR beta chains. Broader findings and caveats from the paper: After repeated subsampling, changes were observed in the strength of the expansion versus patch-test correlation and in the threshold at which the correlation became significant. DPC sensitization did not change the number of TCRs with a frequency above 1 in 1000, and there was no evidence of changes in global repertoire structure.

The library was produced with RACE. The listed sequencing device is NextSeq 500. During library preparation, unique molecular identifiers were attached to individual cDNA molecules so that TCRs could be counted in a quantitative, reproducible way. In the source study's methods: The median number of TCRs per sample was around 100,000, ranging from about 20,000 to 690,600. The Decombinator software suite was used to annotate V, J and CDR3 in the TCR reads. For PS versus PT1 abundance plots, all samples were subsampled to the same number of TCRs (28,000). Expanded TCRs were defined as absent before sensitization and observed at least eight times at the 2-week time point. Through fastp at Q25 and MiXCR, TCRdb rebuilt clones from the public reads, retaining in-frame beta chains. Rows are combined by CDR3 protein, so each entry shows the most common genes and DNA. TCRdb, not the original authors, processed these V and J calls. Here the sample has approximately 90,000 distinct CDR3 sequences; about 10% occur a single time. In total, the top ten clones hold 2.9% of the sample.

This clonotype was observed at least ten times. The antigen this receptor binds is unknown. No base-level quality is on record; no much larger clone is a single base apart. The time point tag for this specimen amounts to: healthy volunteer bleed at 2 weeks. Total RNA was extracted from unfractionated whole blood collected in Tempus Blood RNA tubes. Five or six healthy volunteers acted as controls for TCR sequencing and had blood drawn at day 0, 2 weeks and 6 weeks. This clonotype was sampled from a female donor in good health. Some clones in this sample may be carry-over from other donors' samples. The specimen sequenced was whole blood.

The CDR3 region: CASSLGQAGPPDTQYF. The nucleotide sequence is TGTGCCAGCAGTCTGGGACAGGCGGGGCCGCCAGATACGCAGTATTTT. This sequence uses TRBV27 and TRBJ2-3, with TRBD1 matching 8 junction bases. The CDR3 runs 16 amino acids, cysteine and phenylalanine included. Just the 48-base CDR3 DNA is kept, in frame starting at base 1. The germline V gene encodes CDR1 MNHEY and CDR2 SMNVEV (reference sequence). The germline V end is reduced by 5 bases and the J end by 4 bases; junction bases left unmatched: 11.